The clone carrying this T cell receptor (beta chain) was found many times. Its antigen remains unidentified. The read ends 3 residues shy of where the CDR3 ends; the end is completed using the germline J gene. V lost 1 base and J lost 2; bases outside the gene matches: 5. Germline V CDR1 and CDR2: MGHRA, YSYEKL. The CDR3 is 15 amino acids. These data belong to a study of T cell clonality in common variable immunodeficiency. Points from the study as a whole: Common variable immunodeficiency TCR beta sequences reportedly had fewer deletions and N-nucleotide insertions. CVID subjects had higher TCRbeta clonality than healthy controls, most marked in about a third.

Caucasian heritage predominated among both patients and controls. The table came from immunoSEQ multiplex PCR; TCRdb's copy has only in-frame clones and leaves some out. The sample is made up of about 47,000 clones, none counted only once. V usage is TRBV4-1 and J usage is TRBJ2-7; TRBD1 aligns across 7 bases. The sample taken for sequencing was peripheral blood mononuclear cells. This clonotype originated in a person aged 18 to 75 in good health. CDR3 in amino acids: CASSQASGQTYEQYF. Partial CDR3 DNA: TGCGCCAGCAGCCAAGCCTCGGGACAGACCTACGAG.